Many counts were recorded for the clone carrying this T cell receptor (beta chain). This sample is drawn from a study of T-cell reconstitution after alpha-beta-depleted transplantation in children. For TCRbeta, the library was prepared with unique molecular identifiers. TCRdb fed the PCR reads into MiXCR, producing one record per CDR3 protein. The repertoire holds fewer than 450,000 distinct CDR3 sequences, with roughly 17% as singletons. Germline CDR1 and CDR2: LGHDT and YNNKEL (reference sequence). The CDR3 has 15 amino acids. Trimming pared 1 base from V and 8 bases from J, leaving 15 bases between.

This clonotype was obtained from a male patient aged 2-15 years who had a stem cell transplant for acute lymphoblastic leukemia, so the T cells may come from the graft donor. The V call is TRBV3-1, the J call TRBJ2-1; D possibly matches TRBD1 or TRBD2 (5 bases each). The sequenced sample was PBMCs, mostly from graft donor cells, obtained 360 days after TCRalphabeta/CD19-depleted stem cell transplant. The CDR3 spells CASSQGVGVGDEQFF. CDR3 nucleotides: TGTGCCAGCAGCCAAGGGGTGGGAGTGGGGGATGAGCAGTTCTTC.